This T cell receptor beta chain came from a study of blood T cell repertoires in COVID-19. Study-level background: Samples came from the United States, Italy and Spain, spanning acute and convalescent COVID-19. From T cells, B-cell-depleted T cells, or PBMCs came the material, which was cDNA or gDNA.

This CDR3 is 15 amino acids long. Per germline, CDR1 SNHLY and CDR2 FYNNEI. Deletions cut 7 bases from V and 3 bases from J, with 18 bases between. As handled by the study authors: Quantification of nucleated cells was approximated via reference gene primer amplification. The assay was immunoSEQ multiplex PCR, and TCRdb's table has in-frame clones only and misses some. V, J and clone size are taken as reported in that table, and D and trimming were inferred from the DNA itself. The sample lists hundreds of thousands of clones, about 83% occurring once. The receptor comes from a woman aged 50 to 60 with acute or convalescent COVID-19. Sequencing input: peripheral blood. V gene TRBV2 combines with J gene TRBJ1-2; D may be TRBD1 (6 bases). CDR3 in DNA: TGTGCCAGCACTCCAGGGGTGGTCCGGGACTATGGCTACACCTTC. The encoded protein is CASTPGVVRDYGYTF. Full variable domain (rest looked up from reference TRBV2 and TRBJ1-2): EPEVTQTPSHQVTQMGQEVILRCVPISNHLYFYWYRQILGQKVEFLVSFYNNEISEKSEIFDDQFSVERPDGSNFTLKIRSTKLEDSAMYFCASTPGVVRDYGYTFGSGTRLTVV.